This T cell receptor (beta chain) was observed in a study of identical twins. The CDR3 totals 17 residues. Between the trimmed V and J ends, which lost 2 bases and 0 bases, there was a span of 14 bases. Germline-derived CDR1 and CDR2 are SGDLS and YYNGEE. MiXCR was run by TCRdb on the 5' RACE reads, yielding one entry per CDR3 protein. The table records hundreds of thousands of distinct CDR3 sequences, around a sixth of them present only once. This sample was shared with a second study, whose subject was T cells expressing NK-cell markers.

What was sequenced was PBMCs. This rearrangement joins TRBV9 to TRBJ2-2, with a weak D call TRBD2 (5 bases). This sequence originates from a woman between 18 and 29 years old in good health. DNA of the CDR3: TGTGCCAGCAGCGTCCCCGCGGGCCGTGCGAACACCGGGGAGCTGTTTTTT. It is translated as CASSVPAGRANTGELFF.